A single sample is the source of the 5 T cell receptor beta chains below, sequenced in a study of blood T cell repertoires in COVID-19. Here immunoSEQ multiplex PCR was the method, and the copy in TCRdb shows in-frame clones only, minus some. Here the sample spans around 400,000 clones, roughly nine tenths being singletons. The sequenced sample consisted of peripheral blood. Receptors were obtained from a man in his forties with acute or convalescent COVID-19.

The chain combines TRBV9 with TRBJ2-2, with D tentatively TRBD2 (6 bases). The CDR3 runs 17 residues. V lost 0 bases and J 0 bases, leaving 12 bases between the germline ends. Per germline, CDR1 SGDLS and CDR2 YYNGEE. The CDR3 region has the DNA TGTGCCAGCAGCGTAGATTGGCGGGATCCGAACACCGGGGAGCTGTTTTTT. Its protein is CASSVDWRDPNTGELFF.

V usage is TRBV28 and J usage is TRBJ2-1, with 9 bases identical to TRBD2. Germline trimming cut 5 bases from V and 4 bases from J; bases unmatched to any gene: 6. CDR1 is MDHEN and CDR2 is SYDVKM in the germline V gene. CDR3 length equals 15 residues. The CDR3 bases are TGTGCCAGCAGTGTGACTAGCGGCACTTACAATGAGCAGTTCTTC. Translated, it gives CASSVTSGTYNEQFF.

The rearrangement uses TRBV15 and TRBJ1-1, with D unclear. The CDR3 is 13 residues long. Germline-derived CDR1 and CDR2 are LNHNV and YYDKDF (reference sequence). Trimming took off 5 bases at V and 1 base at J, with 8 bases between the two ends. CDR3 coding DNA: TGTGCCACCAGCGGGAGAAAGAACACTGAAGCTTTCTTT. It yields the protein CATSGRKNTEAFF.

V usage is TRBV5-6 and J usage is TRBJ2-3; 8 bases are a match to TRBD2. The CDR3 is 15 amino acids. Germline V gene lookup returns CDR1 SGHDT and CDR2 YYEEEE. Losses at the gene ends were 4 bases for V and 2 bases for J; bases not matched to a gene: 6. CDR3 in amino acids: CASSRGGGSTDTQYF. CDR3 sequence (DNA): TGTGCCAGCAGCCGCGGCGGGGGGTCCACAGATACGCAGTATTTT.

CDR3 nucleotide sequence: TGTGCCAGCTCACCGGGACAGTCCTACGAGCAGTACTTC. Amino acids: CASSPGQSYEQYF. This sequence joins TRBV18 and TRBJ2-7; 7 bases are shared with TRBD1. The V gene end was trimmed by 3 bases and the J gene end by 1 base; junction bases not matched to a gene: 0. Per germline, CDR1 KGHSH and CDR2 LQKENI. The CDR3 totals 13 residues.